The TCR beta chain described here comes from a study of blood T cell repertoires in COVID-19. Produced via immunoSEQ multiplex PCR; TCRdb's table is partial and in-frame only. The repertoire has about 78,000 clones, about 92% of them found once; the top ten carry about 1%. Germline V gene lookup returns CDR1 SGHRS and CDR2 YFSETQ. With 0 bases removed from V and 5 bases from J, the gap between germline ends came to 12 bases. The CDR3 contains 15 residues. The TCR sequence derives from a woman between 45 and 65 years old in a cohort sampled during active COVID-19. This chain uses TRBV5-1 with TRBJ2-1, with D perhaps TRBD2 (6 bases). Sequencing input: peripheral blood. The CDR3 DNA reads TGCGCCAGCAGCTTGGGGACTACCATTAACAATGAGCAGTTCTTC. This codes for CASSLGTTINNEQFF.